A single sample gave rise to the 2 T cell receptor beta chains below, sequenced in a study of blood T cell repertoires in COVID-19. Sequencing was performed with immunoSEQ multiplex PCR; in TCRdb, only in-frame clones are kept and a portion is missing. The profile shows under 130,000 clones, roughly 80% of them singletons. Sequences were obtained from peripheral blood. These TCRs come from a woman at least 80 years old with acute or convalescent COVID-19.

The chain combines TRBV5-1 with TRBJ2-7, with D possibly being TRBD1 (6 bases). The CDR3 loop spans 14 amino acids. Per germline, CDR1 SGHRS and CDR2 YFSETQ. The ends were cut back, 0 bases at V and 5 bases at J, with 12 bases in the middle. CDR3: CASSLVQGANEQYF. In DNA, the CDR3 is TGCGCCAGCAGCTTGGTACAGGGTGCAAACGAGCAGTACTTC.

The chain has TRBV24-1 and TRBJ2-7, with 11 bases lining up with TRBD2. CDR1 KGHDR and CDR2 SFDVKD come from the germline V gene. Losses at the gene ends were 2 bases for V and 5 bases for J; bases not matched to a gene: 4. CDR3 length equals 15 residues. This CDR3 reads CATSDSQTSGDEQYF. Here the CDR3 DNA reads TGTGCCACCAGTGATTCCCAGACTAGCGGGGACGAGCAGTACTTC.